The 9 T cell receptor beta chains given below trace back to one sample, sequenced in a study of T cells in narcolepsy. Method: immunoSEQ multiplex PCR; TCRdb's copy keeps in-frame clones and lacks some. The table records 34,000 or so clones, 65% to 85% of them present only once. The sequencing sample was made of memory (CD45RA-) CD4+ T cells from blood. The origin of the receptors is a human donor in good health.

The chain has TRBV5-1 and TRBJ2-7, with TRBD1 matching over 9 bases. With V trimmed by 4 bases and J by 2 bases, 4 bases remained unmatched. Germline V lookup: CDR1 SGHRS, CDR2 YFSETQ. The CDR3 is 14 amino acids. Here the CDR3 DNA reads TGCGCCAGCAGCCCGACAGGGGGGCCCTACGAGCAGTACTTC. Translation gives CASSPTGGPYEQYF.

Here the CDR3 reads CASSPSGFQETQYF. CDR3 in DNA: TGTGCCAGCAGCCCTAGCGGGTTCCAAGAGACCCAGTACTTC. The chain has TRBV9 and TRBJ2-5, with 8 positions matching TRBD2. CDR1 and CDR2 (germline): SGDLS, YYNGEE. V shed 4 bases, J shed 1 base, and the junction held 3 bases outside the gene matches. CDR3 size: 14 residues. Supplemented by reference TRBV9 and TRBJ2-5, the full variable domain reads DSGVTQTPKHLITATGQRVTLRCSPRSGDLSVYWYQQSLDQGLQFLIQYYNGEERAKGNILERFSAQQFPDLHSELNLSSLELGDSALYFCASSPSGFQETQYFGPGTRLLVL.

This chain joins TRBV7-2 and TRBJ2-1; TRBD2 matches 11 bases. V dropped 3 bases and J dropped 5; count of bases not matched to a gene: 6. This CDR3 region has 16 residues. Per the germline V gene, CDR1 is SGHTA and CDR2 is FQGNSA. CDR3: CASSFTLAGGNNEQFF. As DNA, the CDR3 is TGTGCCAGCAGCTTCACCCTAGCGGGAGGAAACAATGAGCAGTTCTTC.

The chain has TRBV30 and TRBJ1-5; D is perhaps TRBD1 (6 bases). Between the trimmed V and J ends, which lost 0 bases and 6 bases, there was a span of 15 bases. The CDR3 consists of 15 residues. In germline, CDR1 is GTSNPN, CDR2 SVGIG (reference sequence). The CDR3 nucleotides are TGTGCCTGGAGTGTCAGGACAGCGGAGGTTCAGCCCCAGCATTTT. Translated: CAWSVRTAEVQPQHF.

In the case of this clone: Additional DNA sequences in this sample encode the identical CDR3. J is TRBJ2-1 and V is TRBV2; D remains unclear. Germline CDR1 and CDR2: SNHLY and FYNNEI. The CDR3 is 12 amino acids. The V and J ends lost 2 bases and 5 bases respectively, with 4 bases between them. The chain's CDR3 is CASSEPNNEQFF. The CDR3 region has the DNA TGTGCCAGCAGTGAACCAAACAATGAGCAGTTCTTC.

As for this clone: A read error may produce the germline difference seen at one junction end. The rearrangement links TRBV19 to TRBJ2-1; no clear D. Germline assignment: CDR1 LNHDA and CDR2 SQIVND (reference sequence). The CDR3 runs to 15 residues. The chain's CDR3 is CAGSTTTPIYNEQFF. DNA of the CDR3: TGTGCCGGTAGTACCACTACCCCAATCTACAATGAGCAGTTCTTC.

The CDR3 bases are TGTGCCAGTAGATCGGTTGGGCTCGAGCAGTACTTC. It codes for CASRSVGLEQYF. The V call is TRBV19, the J call TRBJ2-7; no firm D call. V lost 6 bases and J 6 bases, leaving 12 bases between the germline ends. CDR1 and CDR2 (germline): LNHDA, SQIVND (reference sequence). This CDR3 has 12 amino acids.

This clone was counted once. The genes are TRBV5-6 and TRBJ1-2; D not certain. The CDR3 sequence is 14 residues long. Trimming shortened V by 0 bases and J by 6 bases, and 12 bases separated the two germline ends. The germline V gene encodes CDR1 SGHDT and CDR2 YYEEEE. The CDR3 region has the DNA TGTGCCAGCAGCTTGGACCCGACCAGCCATGGCTACACCTTC. This gives the protein CASSLDPTSHGYTF.

This chain uses TRBV5-4 with TRBJ2-1; D not resolved. This CDR3 comprises 13 residues. Germline V gene lookup returns CDR1 SGHNT and CDR2 YYREEE (reference sequence). Trimming cost V 4 bases and J 7 bases, with 12 bases left between them. The CDR3 loop reads CASSQEFTNEQFF. CDR3 DNA: TGTGCCAGCAGCCAGGAGTTTACGAATGAGCAGTTCTTC.